This is a list of T cell receptor beta chains from one sample in a study of metastatic and nonmetastatic thyroid tumors. Using MiXCR, TCRdb reanalyzed the PCR reads. Seen here are approximately 38,000 clones, about 29% observed once, and the top ten hold 11%. Sequencing input: blood. These receptors were taken from a male donor with papillary thyroid cancer or a benign thyroid nodule (not recorded which). Some clones in this sample may be carry-over from other donors' samples. Each CDR3 is given with its conserved first and last residue. Fields, in order: D gene, CDR3 length, V gene, J gene, clone size, CDR3 DNA, CDR3 protein. The D gene is left open where the match is weak. Rows give clone size only sometimes, using once, few, many, or a class for an expanded clone.

TRBD1,16,TRBV6-2/TRBV6-3,TRBJ1-4,-,TGTGCCAGCAGCCCCGGGCAGGGGGAGCCTAATGAAAAACTGTTTTTT,CASSPGQGEPNEKLFF
-,12,TRBV20-1,TRBJ1-1,-,TGCAGTGCTACTTATGGGGATGCTGAAGCTTTCTTT,CSATYGDAEAFF
TRBD1,13,TRBV11-2,TRBJ2-5,-,TGTGCCAGCACCCGGGACAGAGGAGAGACCCAGTACTTC,CASTRDRGETQYF
-,15,TRBV6-2/TRBV6-3,TRBJ1-1,-,TGTGCCAGCAGTTACGGGGAGGGCTTGTACACTGAAGCTTTCTTT,CASSYGEGLYTEAFF
-,16,TRBV6-5,TRBJ2-2,-,TGTGCCAGCAGTTCCACTGGAGGGGTAAACACCGGGGAGCTGTTTTTT,CASSSTGGVNTGELFF
-,17,TRBV7-2,TRBJ2-5,many,TGTGCCAGCAGCTCTAGCCGGAGGATCCTAACCGAAGAGACCCAGTACTTC,CASSSSRRILTEETQYF
-,14,TRBV7-6,TRBJ2-7,many,TGTGCCAGCAGCTTAGTGGGGGGACCCTACGAGCAGTACTTC,CASSLVGGPYEQYF
-,16,TRBV13,TRBJ2-2,many,TGTGCCAGCAGCTTTAGCCGCGGGTTGGGCACCGGGGAGCTGTTTTTT,CASSFSRGLGTGELFF
-,13,TRBV10-3,TRBJ2-1,few,TGTGCCATGGGGAGGCGCGGAGACAATGAGCAGTTCTTC,CAMGRRGDNEQFF
-,13,TRBV20-1,TRBJ2-7,-,TGCAGTGCTAGAGATGGGTTTACCTACGAGCAGTACTTC,CSARDGFTYEQYF
TRBD1,13,TRBV7-9,TRBJ2-1,few,TGTGCCAGCAGGGTCGGGACAGCTAATGAGCAGTTCTTC,CASRVGTANEQFF
-,14,TRBV5-1,TRBJ1-2,-,TGCGCCAGCAGCCCGACGGGGGCGAACTATGGCTACACCTTC,CASSPTGANYGYTF
TRBD2,17,TRBV24-1,TRBJ2-1,-,TGTGCCACCAGTGACTCGCTAGCGGGAGGGGTACGCGATGAGCAGTTCTTC,CATSDSLAGGVRDEQFF
-,15,TRBV15,TRBJ2-7,-,TGTGCCACCAGCCTTCCGGGTACGGTTACTTACGAGCAGTACTTC,CATSLPGTVTYEQYF
-,14,TRBV6-4,TRBJ2-1,many,TGTGCCAGCAGTGACTCTGGGGAGAACAATGAGCAGTTCTTC,CASSDSGENNEQFF
-,12,TRBV24-1,TRBJ2-1,medium-sized,TGTGCCACCAGTGAGGGGTACAATGAGCAGTTCTTC,CATSEGYNEQFF
-,13,TRBV7-2,TRBJ2-3,-,TGTGCCAGCAGCTTAGAGAACACAGATACGCAGTATTTT,CASSLENTDTQYF
-,13,TRBV10-2,TRBJ2-7,few,TGCGCCAGCAGTGAATCCCCAGTGTACGATCAGTACTTC,CASSESPVYDQYF
-,13,TRBV10-2,TRBJ2-1,many,TGCGCCAGCAGCAGGAGTTCCTACAATGAGCAGTTCTTC,CASSRSSYNEQFF
TRBD1,17,TRBV19,TRBJ2-7,many,TGTGCCAGTAGTCCGTTGCTGTTTTGGACAGGGTTCTACGAGCAGTACTTC,CASSPLLFWTGFYEQYF
TRBD1,16,TRBV5-5,TRBJ2-2,many,TGTGCCAGCAGCTTGGTTACAGGGGTTGGGACCGGGGAGCTGTTTTTT,CASSLVTGVGTGELFF
-,14,TRBV24-1,TRBJ1-5,-,TGTGCCACCAGTGATTGGTCAGATAATCAGCCCCAGCATTTT,CATSDWSDNQPQHF
TRBD2,16,TRBV6-4,TRBJ2-3,many,TGTGCCAGCAGTGACGACGGGAGGGGTGGTGCAGATACGCAGTATTTT,CASSDDGRGGADTQYF
-,13,TRBV6-1,TRBJ2-7,few,TGTGCCAGCAAATGGCAGGGGGGTTACGAGCAGTACTTC,CASKWQGGYEQYF
TRBD2,15,TRBV12-3/TRBV12-4,TRBJ2-7,few,TGTGCCAGCAGGGGGACTAGCGGGAGGGCTAGCGAGCAGTACTTC,CASRGTSGRASEQYF
-,16,TRBV11-2,TRBJ2-7,-,TGTGCCAGCAGCTTGGGCGGGACAGATTGGGCCTACGAGCAGTACTTC,CASSLGGTDWAYEQYF
-,17,TRBV9,TRBJ2-3,many,TGTGCCAGCAGCGGAAACCAGCGGTGGAGTATCGCAGATACGCAGTATTTT,CASSGNQRWSIADTQYF
TRBD1,13,TRBV18,TRBJ1-2,-,TGTGCCAGCTCACCAGGGACAGGGGAAGGCTACACCTTC,CASSPGTGEGYTF
-,17,TRBV7-8,TRBJ2-5,-,TGTGCCAGCAGCTCCCCAATAGGGACCCTAGAACAAGAGACCCAGTACTTC,CASSSPIGTLEQETQYF
-,14,TRBV20-1,TRBJ2-7,-,TGCAGTGCTCAAAGGGCGGGGGCGTCCTACGAGCAGTACTTC,CSAQRAGASYEQYF
-,14,TRBV24-1,TRBJ2-7,-,TGTGCCACCAGTGACAACGGACAACGCTACGAGCAGTACTTC,CATSDNGQRYEQYF
TRBD1,16,TRBV11-2,TRBJ1-4,few,TGTGCCAGCAGCTTAGGGCCGGGACAGGGGCAGGAAAAACTGTTTTTT,CASSLGPGQGQEKLFF
TRBD1,14,TRBV6-6,TRBJ1-2,few,TGTGCCAGCAGTTCGGACAGGCCGGGCTATGGCTACACCTTC,CASSSDRPGYGYTF
-,13,TRBV7-9,TRBJ1-1,-,TGTGCCAGCAGCTCCCAGTCCCGGTCTGTCGCTTTCTTT,CASSSQSRSVAFF
TRBD2,16,TRBV4-2,TRBJ2-3,many,TGTGCCAGCAGCCAGGATACTAGCGGGAGCGGAGATACGCAGTATTTT,CASSQDTSGSGDTQYF
TRBD1,17,TRBV10-3,TRBJ2-3,many,TGTGCCATCAGTGACCCAAGAACAGGGGGCCACACAGATACGCAGTATTTT,CAISDPRTGGHTDTQYF
-,10,TRBV5-8,TRBJ2-3,-,TGTGCCAGTGTGACAGATACGCAGTATTTT,CASVTDTQYF
TRBD2,14,TRBV18,TRBJ2-3,few,TGTGCCAGCTCGGAGCGGGGCAGCACAGATACGCAGTATTTT,CASSERGSTDTQYF
-,15,TRBV6-4,TRBJ2-7,-,TGTGCCAGCAGTGTCTGGCGGGTCCCCTCCTACGAGCAGTACTTC,CASSVWRVPSYEQYF
-,14,TRBV6-4,TRBJ2-6,many,TGTGCCAGCAGTGACAACTCTGGGGCCAACGTCCTGACTTTC,CASSDNSGANVLTF
-,13,TRBV10-1,TRBJ1-1,once,TGCGCCAGCAGTTCCCAGATAGGGACTGAAGCTTTCTTT,CASSSQIGTEAFF
TRBD1,15,TRBV6-6,TRBJ1-2,-,TGTGCCAGCAGTTACGGAGGGACAGACCTATATGGCTACACCTTC,CASSYGGTDLYGYTF
TRBD2,16,TRBV6-1,TRBJ2-7,-,TGTGCCAGCAGGACCCCGTGGGGGGCGGGGGGCTACGAGCAGTACTTC,CASRTPWGAGGYEQYF
-,14,TRBV6-4,TRBJ1-2,-,TGTGCCAGCACTCCCTGGGGGGGGCGGAATGGCTACACCTTC,CASTPWGGRNGYTF
-,12,TRBV3-1,TRBJ2-7,once,TGTGCCAGCAGCCAAGATCTAGGACTCCCCGACTTC,CASSQDLGLPDF
TRBD1,13,TRBV6-2/TRBV6-3,TRBJ1-6,few,TGTGCCAGCAGTTGGGACAGACATTCACCCCTCCACTTT,CASSWDRHSPLHF
-,14,TRBV7-6,TRBJ2-7,-,TGTGCCAGCAGCCGAGGGAAAAGCTCCTACGAGCAGTACTTC,CASSRGKSSYEQYF
TRBD2,18,TRBV15,TRBJ2-3,-,TGTGCCACCAGCAGAGATACCCTAGCGGGGTCTAGCACAGATACGCAGTATTTT,CATSRDTLAGSSTDTQYF
-,14,TRBV12-3/TRBV12-4,TRBJ2-7,few,TGTGCCAGCAGCTTAATCCCTATGACCTACGAGCAGTACTTC,CASSLIPMTYEQYF
-,18,TRBV6-5,TRBJ2-7,-,TGTGCCAGCAGTTACTCGCCGCCGACCCGCATGGGAGCCTACGAGCAGTACTTC,CASSYSPPTRMGAYEQYF
-,16,TRBV4-1,TRBJ1-1,once,TGCGCCAGCAGCCAAGATAGGCAGACACGGAACACTGAAGCTTTCTTT,CASSQDRQTRNTEAFF
TRBD2,14,TRBV5-1,TRBJ2-7,-,TGCGCCAGCAGCCTAGCGGGGGCGACCTACGAGCAGTACTTC,CASSLAGATYEQYF
TRBD2,12,TRBV20-1,TRBJ2-1,few,TGCAGTGCAACCGCCACTAGCGGAATGCAGTTCTTC,CSATATSGMQFF
-,13,TRBV6-1,TRBJ2-7,few,TGTGCAGCAGTAGGAACAGGGAAGGGTGAGCAGTACTTC,CAAVGTGKGEQYF
-,17,TRBV6-1,TRBJ1-3,few,TGTGCCAGCAGCCTCGGCCCCTACGCTGGGGCTGGAAACACCATATATTTT,CASSLGPYAGAGNTIYF